The clone carrying this T cell receptor beta chain occurred a few times. Antigen: not known. The sample is drawn from a study of CD8 T cells in ankylosing spondylitis. General study findings and limits: It appeared that ankylosing spondylitis blood was characterized by a TCR beta motif of seven or eight highly homologous variants.

Using its own MiXCR run on the 5' RACE reads, TCRdb lists one record per CDR3 protein. Among around 540,000 distinct CDR3 sequences, about 12% were seen once, and the ten largest hold 6.8%. Germline V CDR1 and CDR2: SGHAT, FQNNGV. The V segment lost 8 bases and the J segment 3 bases; nucleotides outside the gene matches: 13. This CDR3 is built from 15 residues. The sequence came from a male donor with ankylosing spondylitis. Sequencing was performed on blood, either unsorted or a sorted T cell fraction (not recorded which). V usage is TRBV11-2 and J usage is TRBJ2-7; the match to TRBD1 covers 7 bases. The CDR3 loop is CASSLPGTDYYEQYF. The CDR3 DNA follows: TGTGCCAGCTCTCTCCCCGGGACAGATTACTACGAGCAGTACTTC.